The entry below gives a single T cell receptor beta chain sequence along with its context. Antigen specificity is unknown. Germline values: CDR1 LNHNV, CDR2 YYDKDF (reference sequence). The CDR3 is made up of 18 amino acids. The V gene end was trimmed by 0 bases and the J gene end by 4 bases; junction bases not matched to a gene: 12. Sequencing was performed with immunoSEQ multiplex PCR; in TCRdb, only in-frame clones are kept and a portion is missing. This table holds some 240,000 clones, 80% to 85% found once. The data originate from a study of Tregs in tolerant kidney transplant recipients. Findings of the study overall: Expanding Tregs on activated donor B cells appeared to best identify donor-specific TCRbeta clones.

The genes are TRBV15 and TRBJ2-1, with 7 positions matching TRBD2. Sequencing used CD4+ T cells from blood. The receptor was derived from a human donor in good health. As DNA, the CDR3 is TGTGCCACCAGCAGAGAATGGCGGGGGACCAAACTTTACAATGAGCAGTTCTTC. Translated, it gives CATSREWRGTKLYNEQFF.